This T cell receptor (beta chain) was profiled in a study of beta chain features in type 1 diabetes listed by TCRdb under 2018. In terms of the full investigation: Mean age, gender distribution, total cell number and subset yield did not differ between patients and healthy donors. Across all samples, fewer than 110,000,000 sorted cells were examined, and cell number per subset correlated strongly with RNA yield. The study compared TCRB repertoires of sorted circulating CD4+ T cell subsets between recently diagnosed type 1 diabetes patients and matched healthy donors. Naive and central memory subsets were obtained from all 30 or so donors, but regulatory and stem cell-like memory subsets were isolated from only 8 patients and roughly eight healthy donors. Findings and caveats that apply to the study as a whole: Because cDNA was sequenced instead of genomic DNA, highly expressing activated cells could be over-represented, though the groups showed no difference in activation or CD3 levels. Because the HLA sub-analyses included only small numbers of individuals, any influence of HLA type on TCRB rearrangement was left unresolved. Type 1 diabetes patients showed a moderate but significant shortening of TCRB CDR3 length in all four CD4+ subsets. At VDJ recombination sites, type 1 diabetes patients had fewer insertions and more deleted nucleotides, which implies abnormalities in thymic rearrangement. The naive, central memory and regulatory TCRB repertoires appeared to resemble one another more closely among patients than among healthy donors. Shorter templates might have been favored by PCR, but patient and control samples were amplified and corrected together, so both groups would have been affected equally by any skew.

This clone was picked up a small number of times. The antigen this receptor binds is unknown. Base qualities are not recorded, but no much larger clone differs from it by a single base. The CDR3 goes from the cysteine to the phenylalanine over 15 residues. Kept here is only the CDR3 DNA, which spans 45 bases and is read in frame from base 1. V lost 5 bases and J lost 4 bases, and the count of bases not matched to a germline gene is 5. The germline V gene yields MNHNS for CDR1 and SASEGT for CDR2. All of the isolated RNA was reverse transcribed with the High Capacity cDNA Reverse Transcription Kit, so expressed TCRB transcripts were sequenced. Deep immunoSEQ sequencing was applied to naive, central memory and regulatory T cell samples, giving an average of about 3.4 million total reads per sample. After sorted cells were lysed in RLT buffer, RNA was extracted with DNase-treated RNeasy Micro or Mini kits, with the choice depending on cell number. Each cell subset was processed separately to prevent cross-contamination, with patient and healthy donor samples processed together. Using the immunoSEQ multiplex PCR, TCRB sequences were amplified from cDNA into 87-bp fragments spanning the CDR3 region. The amplicons were sequenced using the Illumina HiSeq platform. The authors' analysis ran thus. Synthetic template baselines were used to correct PCR bias computationally, reads within Hamming distance 2 were collapsed together, and singletons that could not be merged were discarded. By aligning reads against IMGT, V, D and J genes, CDR3 length, and insertions or deletions at six rearrangement sites were assigned. Within each subset, clonotype counts were normalized to sorted cell number, after which true diversity and Gini coefficients were computed with the tcR R package. The overlap coefficient, calculated on TCRB nucleotide sequences, was used to measure repertoire sharing. Out-of-frame TCRB sequences from naive cells were analyzed to stand in for the pre-selection repertoire. TCRdb's version of the immuneACCESS table is confined to in-frame rearrangements and falls short of the full clone set. An unresolved V gene accounts for under half of the shortfall where checked; the remainder is of unknown origin. V and J calls and clone size are given by that table; D and trimming were obtained from the DNA. The sample yields 400,000 to 500,000 clones; around 14% were counted once. The ten largest clones represent approximately 0.035% of the sample.

Each donor gave one peripheral blood draw, averaging roughly 120 mL, which was collected into heparinised tubes. A BD FACSAria II was used to sort naive, central memory, regulatory and stem cell-like memory CD4+ T cells with a panel that included CD45RO, CCR7, CD25, CD127, CD95 and CD27. All sorted populations exceeded 95% purity. PBMCs were isolated immediately by Lymphoprep density gradient centrifugation and stained directly without culture. So that batch effects would be minimized, each experiment stained and sorted samples in pairs, pairing one healthy donor with one patient. Sequencing used naive CD4+ T cells from blood. The cell subset or site label here, explained by the study, means: true naive CD4+ T cells. The TCR was taken from a man younger than 45 in good health. The sequence joins TRBV6-1 to TRBJ2-1, with 10 central nucleotides matching TRBD2. The CDR3 amino acid sequence is: CASSTGLANYNEQFF. The bases are TGTGCCAGCAGTACGGGACTAGCGAATTACAATGAGCAGTTCTTC.